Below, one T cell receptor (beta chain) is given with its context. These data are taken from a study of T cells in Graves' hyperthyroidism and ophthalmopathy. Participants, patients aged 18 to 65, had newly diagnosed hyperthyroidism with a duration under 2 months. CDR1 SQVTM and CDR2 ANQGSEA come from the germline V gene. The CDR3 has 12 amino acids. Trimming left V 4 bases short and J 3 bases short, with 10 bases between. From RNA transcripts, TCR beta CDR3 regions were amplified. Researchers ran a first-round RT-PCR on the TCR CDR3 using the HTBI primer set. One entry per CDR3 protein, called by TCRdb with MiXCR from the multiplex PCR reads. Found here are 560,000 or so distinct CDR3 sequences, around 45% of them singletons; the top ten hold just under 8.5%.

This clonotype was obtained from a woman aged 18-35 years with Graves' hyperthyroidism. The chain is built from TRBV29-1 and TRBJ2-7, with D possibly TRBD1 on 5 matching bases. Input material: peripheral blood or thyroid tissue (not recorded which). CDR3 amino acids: CSVVGQGYEQYF. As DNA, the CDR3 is TGCAGCGTTGTCGGTCAGGGCTACGAGCAGTACTTC.